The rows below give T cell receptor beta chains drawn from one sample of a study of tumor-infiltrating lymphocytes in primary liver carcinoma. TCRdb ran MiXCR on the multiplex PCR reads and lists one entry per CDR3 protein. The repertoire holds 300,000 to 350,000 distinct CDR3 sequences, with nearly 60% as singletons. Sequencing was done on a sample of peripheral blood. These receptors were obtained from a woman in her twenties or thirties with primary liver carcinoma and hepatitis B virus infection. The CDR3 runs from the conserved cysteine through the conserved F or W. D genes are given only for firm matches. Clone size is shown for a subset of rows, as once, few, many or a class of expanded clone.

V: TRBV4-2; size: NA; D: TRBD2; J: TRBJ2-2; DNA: TGTGTCAGCAGCCGAGCCCCGGGGGGCGGGGAGCTGTTTTTT; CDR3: CVSSRAPGGGELFF
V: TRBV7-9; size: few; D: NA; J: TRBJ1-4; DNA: TGTGCCAGCAGCCTTAATGAAAAACTGTTTTTT; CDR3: CASSLNEKLFF
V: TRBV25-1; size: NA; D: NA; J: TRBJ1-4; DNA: TGTGCCAGCAGTGAACAGGGTCCCCATAATGAAAAACTGTTTTTT; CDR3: CASSEQGPHNEKLFF
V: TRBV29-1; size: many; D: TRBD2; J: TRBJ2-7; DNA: TGCAGCGTTGCTTCGGGGCTAGCGGGCACCACCTACGAGCAGTACTTC; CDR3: CSVASGLAGTTYEQYF
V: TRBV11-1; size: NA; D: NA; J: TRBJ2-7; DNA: TGTGCTAGCAGCTTAAACAGAGTCAGTTACGAGCTGTACTTC; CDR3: CASSLNRVSYELYF
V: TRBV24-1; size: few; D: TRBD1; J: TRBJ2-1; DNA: TGTGCCACCAGTGAATTGACAGGGGGCGGTGAGCAGTTCTTC; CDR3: CATSELTGGGEQFF
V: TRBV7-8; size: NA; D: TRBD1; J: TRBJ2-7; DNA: TGTACCAGCAGCTTACGACAGGGGGCGTTGCGCGAGCAGTACTTC; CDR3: CTSSLRQGALREQYF
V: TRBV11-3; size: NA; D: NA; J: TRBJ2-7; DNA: TGTGCCAGCAGCTTAGACGGCCACTCATACAAGCAGTACTTC; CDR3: CASSLDGHSYKQYF
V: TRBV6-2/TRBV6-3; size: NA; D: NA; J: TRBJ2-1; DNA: TGTGCCAGCAGTTACCGGGACTTTGTCAATGAGCACTTCTTC; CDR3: CASSYRDFVNEHFF
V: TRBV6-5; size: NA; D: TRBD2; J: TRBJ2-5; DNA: TGTGCCAGCAGCGGAGCGGGAGGGCCAACGCCCGGAGGAGAGACCCAGAACTTC; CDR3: CASSGAGGPTPGGETQNF
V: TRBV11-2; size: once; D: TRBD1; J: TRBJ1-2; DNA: TGTGCCAGCAGCCGCGGGACAGGCTATGGCTACATCTTC; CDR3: CASSRGTGYGYIF
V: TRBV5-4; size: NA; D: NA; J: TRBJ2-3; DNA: TGTGCCAGCAGCAGCAGGGTAGCCACAGATACGCAGTATTTT; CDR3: CASSSRVATDTQYF
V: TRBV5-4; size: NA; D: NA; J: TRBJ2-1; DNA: TGTGCCAGCAGCCCACTATCGTACAATGAGCAGTTCTTC; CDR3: CASSPLSYNEQFF
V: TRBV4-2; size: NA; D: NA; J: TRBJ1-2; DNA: TGTGCCAGCAGCCAGGGGTGGACAACTAACTATGGCTACACCTTC; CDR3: CASSQGWTTNYGYTF